This T cell receptor beta chain was profiled in a study of blood T cell repertoires in COVID-19. The CDR3 spans 15 residues. Germline-derived CDR1 and CDR2 are SNHLY and FYNNEI. J lost 2 bases, V lost 6 bases, and 7 bases had no gene match. TCRdb's table, derived via immunoSEQ multiplex PCR, lists solely in-frame clones and lacks some. The top ten hold more than 13% of the sample, which has tens of thousands of clones, about 75% seen once. The gene calls are TRBV2 and TRBJ2-3, with 8 bases that match TRBD2. Sequencing used peripheral blood. The origin of this receptor is a man at least 80 years old with active or convalescent COVID-19. CDR3 sequence: CASRAGGGLTDTQYF. Written as DNA, the CDR3 is TGTGCCAGCAGAGCGGGCGGGGGGCTCACAGATACGCAGTATTTT.